Listed here are 30 T cell receptor beta chains from one sample, sequenced in a study of blood T cell repertoires in COVID-19. The repertoire was sequenced with immunoSEQ multiplex PCR; TCRdb's copy has only in-frame clones and lacks some. The sample records about 150,000 clones, 70% to 90% being singletons. Sequencing input: PBMCs or T cells enriched from blood (not recorded which). The origin of the receptors is a woman aged 45 to 65 who had recovered from COVID-19.

The chain recombines TRBV9 with TRBJ1-2; the match to TRBD1 covers 9 bases. The germline V gene has CDR1 SGDLS and CDR2 YYNGEE. The CDR3 is made up of 15 amino acids. The J segment lost 11 bases and the V segment lost 3 bases, leaving 14 bases of the junction unmatched. Here the CDR3 DNA reads TGTGCCAGCAGCGCTCGGACAGGGGCCACACTGGGGTACACCTTC. As protein: CASSARTGATLGYTF.

The chain uses TRBV9 and TRBJ1-3, with TRBD1 identical over 10 bases. This CDR3 region has 16 residues. CDR1 SGDLS and CDR2 YYNGEE come from the germline V gene. Germline trimming cut 3 bases from V and 2 bases from J; bases unmatched to any gene: 5. The CDR3 spells CASSAKGTGAGNTIYF. CDR3 sequence (DNA): TGTGCCAGCAGCGCGAAAGGGACAGGGGCTGGAAACACCATATATTTT.

This chain links TRBV5-1 with TRBJ1-2; 7 bases line up with TRBD1. V dropped 3 bases and J dropped 3; count of bases not matched to a gene: 11. This CDR3 region has 16 residues. CDR1 SGHRS and CDR2 YFSETQ come from the germline V gene. CDR3 DNA: TGCGCCAGCAGCTCCCACGACAGGGTGGAGGACTATGGCTACACCTTC. Its protein is CASSSHDRVEDYGYTF.

The rearrangement joins TRBV29-1 to TRBJ2-3; D may be TRBD2 (6 bases). The CDR3 loop spans 13 amino acids. From germline, CDR1 is SQVTM and CDR2 ANQGSEA. V was cut by 6 bases and J by 2 bases, with 12 bases left in between. CDR3 in DNA: TGCAGCGTCCGACTAGGAACCACAGATACGCAGTATTTT. It encodes CSVRLGTTDTQYF.

V gene TRBV6-2 or TRBV6-3 combines with J gene TRBJ1-5; perhaps TRBD1 as D (5 bases). The CDR3 has 18 residues. V lost 1 base and J 5 bases, leaving 21 bases between the germline ends. CDR1 and CDR2 from the germline V gene are MNHEY and SVGEGT. This CDR3 is CASSYYPRDSPGYQPQHF. The DNA of the CDR3 is TGTGCCAGCAGTTACTACCCTCGCGACAGCCCTGGTTATCAGCCCCAGCATTTT.

V gene TRBV7-9 combines with J gene TRBJ1-1; 8 positions agree with TRBD1. The CDR3 runs 14 residues. After removal of 5 bases from V and 0 bases from J, the junction contained 2 bases not matched to a gene. CDR1 and CDR2 from the germline V gene are SEHNR and FQNEAQ (reference sequence). The CDR3 loop is CASSPTGVNTEAFF. The DNA of the CDR3 is TGTGCCAGCAGCCCGACAGGGGTGAACACTGAAGCTTTCTTT. Supplemented by reference TRBV7-9 and TRBJ1-1, the full variable domain reads DTGVSQNPRHKITKRGQNVTFRCDPISEHNRLYWYRQTLGQGPEFLTYFQNEAQLEKSRLLSDRFSAERPKGSFSTLEIQRTEQGDSAMYLCASSPTGVNTEAFFGQGTRLTVV.

The chain uses TRBV6-2 or TRBV6-3 and TRBJ2-3; TRBD2 matches at 7 bases. J was trimmed by 2 bases and V by 6 bases; bases with no gene match: 5. Germline CDR1 and CDR2: MNHEY and SVGEGT. There are 14 residues in the CDR3. In DNA form, the CDR3 reads TGTGCCAGCAGCCTGGGGGGGATCACAGATACGCAGTATTTT. This sequence encodes CASSLGGITDTQYF.

This clone was seen once. CDR3: CASSGGPISGNTIYF. The CDR3 DNA reads TGTGCCAGCAGTGGGGGGCCGATCTCTGGAAACACCATATATTTT. This chain connects TRBV25-1 to TRBJ1-3; possibly TRBD1 for D (6 bases). This CDR3 contains 15 residues. The V gene's germline CDR1 is MGHDK and CDR2 SYGVNS. Deletions cut 4 bases from V and 0 bases from J, with 10 bases between. The full variable domain, with the rest looked up from reference TRBV25-1 and TRBJ1-3, is EADIYQTPRYLVIGTGKKITLECSQTMGHDKMYWYQQDPGMELHLIHYSYGVNSTEKGDLSSESTVSRIRTEHFPLTLESARPSHTSQYLCASSGGPISGNTIYFGEGSWLTVV.

The count of this clone is one. This chain links TRBV6-6 with TRBJ2-7, with TRBD1 matching over 9 bases. Germline V lookup: CDR1 MNHNY, CDR2 SVGAGI (reference sequence). V was clipped by 5 bases and J by 5 bases; unmatched bases: 10. CDR3 length equals 15 residues. The CDR3 loop reads CASSHSTGGRDEQYF. CDR3 DNA sequence: TGTGCCAGCAGTCACAGTACAGGGGGCCGAGACGAGCAGTACTTC.

The V and J genes are TRBV23-1 and TRBJ1-3; 8 nucleotides match TRBD1. TRBV23-1 is an ORF for which the function is uncertain. V lost 4 bases to trimming and J lost 11 bases; unmatched junction nucleotides: 10. CDR3 length: 14 amino acids. Here the CDR3 reads CASSLNRDRLPIYF. CDR3 DNA: TGCGCCAGCAGTCTTAACCGGGACAGGTTACCCATATATTTT.

V is TRBV19 and J is TRBJ1-3; D remains ambiguous. This CDR3 comprises 13 residues. Germline V gene lookup returns CDR1 LNHDA and CDR2 SQIVND (reference sequence). V lost 6 bases to trimming and J lost 1 base, with 7 bases between them. CDR3: CASSEGSGNTIYF. The CDR3 nucleotides read TGTGCCAGTAGCGAGGGTTCTGGAAACACCATATATTTT.

The gene calls are TRBV2 and TRBJ1-2; D perhaps matches TRBD1 (5 bases). The ends were cut back, 4 bases at V and 4 bases at J, with 10 bases in the middle. Germline V gene sequence: CDR1 SNHLY, CDR2 FYNNEI. The CDR3 is made up of 13 amino acids. CDR3 amino acids: CASSGAGSYGYTF. CDR3 coding DNA: TGTGCCAGCAGTGGGGCAGGGTCCTATGGCTACACCTTC.

The gene calls are TRBV6-5 and TRBJ2-2; D might be TRBD1 (5 bases). The CDR3 spans 12 residues. V was trimmed by 5 bases and J by 4 bases, leaving 5 bases between them. The germline V gene has CDR1 MNHEY and CDR2 SVGAGI. This CDR3 is CASSQGTGELFF. As DNA, the CDR3 is TGTGCCAGCAGTCAGGGCACCGGGGAGCTGTTTTTT.

The V gene is TRBV18, the J gene TRBJ2-5, with D possibly matching TRBD2 (7 bases). Per germline, CDR1 KGHSH and CDR2 LQKENI. The CDR3 contains 12 residues. CDR3 sequence: CAAGAYQETQYF. The CDR3 DNA sequence: TGTGCTGCGGGGGCGTACCAAGAGACCCAGTACTTC.

This clone was counted a single time. This chain joins TRBV6-2 or TRBV6-3 and TRBJ2-7; 8 bases fit TRBD2. V dropped 2 bases and J dropped 0; count of bases not matched to a gene: 6. In germline, CDR1 is MNHEY, CDR2 SVGEGT. CDR3 length: 16 residues. Written as DNA, the CDR3 is TGTGCCAGCAGTTACGAGGCGGGGGGCTCCTCCTACGAGCAGTACTTC. Translating gives CASSYEAGGSSYEQYF.

V is TRBV18 and J is TRBJ2-5; TRBD1 agrees at 9 bases. The CDR3 has 15 amino acids. Trimming removed 6 bases from V and 4 bases from J; junction bases left unmatched: 9. The germline V gene encodes CDR1 KGHSH and CDR2 LQKENI. The CDR3 DNA follows: TGTGCCAGCTCTCCCGGACAGGGGACTATAGAGACCCAGTACTTC. Protein product: CASSPGQGTIETQYF.

This chain's CDR3 is CASSLIPSGLETQYF. The CDR3 DNA reads TGTGCCAGCAGCTTAATTCCGTCAGGGTTGGAGACCCAGTACTTC. The rearrangement uses TRBV5-5 and TRBJ2-5, with a possible D match to TRBD1 (5 bases). V lost 2 bases and J lost 5, with 16 bases in between. Germline values: CDR1 SGHKS, CDR2 YYEKEE (reference sequence). CDR3 size: 15 residues.

The genes are TRBV5-8 and TRBJ2-1; D possibly corresponds to TRBD1 (6 bases). V was clipped by 1 base and J by 4 bases, with 18 bases between them. CDR3 size: 17 residues. The germline V gene has CDR1 SGHTS and CDR2 YDEGEE. The CDR3 is CASSLMGAQISYNEQFF. In nucleotides, the CDR3 is TGTGCCAGCAGCTTGATGGGGGCCCAGATTTCTTACAATGAGCAGTTCTTC.

J is TRBJ2-5 and V is TRBV7-2; 9 nucleotides agree with TRBD1. Germline-derived CDR1 and CDR2 are SGHTA and FQGNSA. With V trimmed by 6 bases and J by 5 bases, 10 bases remained unmatched. CDR3 length: 15 amino acids. CDR3 protein: CASRPAGTGWETQYF. DNA of the CDR3: TGTGCCAGCAGACCTGCCGGGACAGGGTGGGAGACCCAGTACTTC.

J is TRBJ2-1 and V is TRBV15, with TRBD2 matching over 10 bases. Losses at the gene ends were 6 bases for V and 11 bases for J; bases not matched to a gene: 13. CDR1 is LNHNV and CDR2 is YYDKDF in the germline V gene (reference sequence). The CDR3 has 15 amino acids. The DNA for the CDR3 is TGTGCCACCAGTGCCAGCGGGGGGGCTCCCGGGCAGCAGTTCTTC. Its translation is CATSASGGAPGQQFF.

The V and J genes are TRBV3-1 (or the pseudogene TRBV3-2) and TRBJ2-7; 11 bases map to TRBD2. The germline gives CDR1 LGHDT, CDR2 YNNKEL (reference sequence). The junction had 11 bases not matched to a gene; V was cut back by 2 bases and J by 2 bases. This CDR3 contains 18 residues. CDR3 coding DNA: TGTGCCAGCAGCCAAACTACAACTAGCGGGGGTGTTACCTACGAGCAGTACTTC. As protein: CASSQTTTSGGVTYEQYF.

This clone appeared a few times. The chain couples TRBV12-3 or TRBV12-4 to TRBJ1-5; 7 bases fit TRBD1. With V trimmed by 7 bases and J by 7 bases, 7 bases remained unmatched. The CDR3 runs to 13 residues. The CDR3 here is CASTDRVGQPQHF. DNA for the CDR3: TGTGCCAGCACCGACAGGGTTGGACAGCCCCAGCATTTT.

The chain employs TRBV10-3 and TRBJ2-1, with D possibly being TRBD2 (6 bases). The germline V gene encodes CDR1 ENHRY and CDR2 SYGVKD. This CDR3 comprises 13 residues. Deletions cut 6 bases from V and 5 bases from J, with 11 bases between. The CDR3 sequence: CAIRGTVDNEQFF. CDR3 nucleotide sequence: TGTGCCATCAGGGGGACTGTCGACAATGAGCAGTTCTTC.

The chain uses TRBV2 and TRBJ2-1; 15 bases fit TRBD2. Germline V gene data show CDR1 as SNHLY and CDR2 as FYNNEI. V shed 5 bases and J 9 bases; nucleotides not matched to a gene: 8. CDR3 length equals 16 residues. CDR3 sequence: CASSLPGLAGGSEQFF. CDR3 nucleotides: TGTGCCAGCAGTCTTCCCGGACTAGCGGGGGGGAGTGAGCAGTTCTTC.

The CDR3 is CASNSGEGRTEAFF. The CDR3 DNA sequence: TGTGCCAGCAATTCGGGGGAGGGACGGACTGAAGCTTTCTTT. The chain joins TRBV6-5 to TRBJ1-1; maybe TRBD1 (5 bases). The CDR3 is 14 residues long. Germline CDR1 MNHEY, CDR2 SVGAGI. Trimming took 7 bases from V and 5 from J, leaving 17 bases between them.

V and J are TRBV11-3 and TRBJ1-1, with D tentatively TRBD1 (5 bases). The CDR3 has 15 amino acids. The germline V gene has CDR1 SGHNT and CDR2 YENEEA. V shed 3 bases and J shed 1 base, with 12 bases lying between them. The CDR3 nucleotides read TGTGCCAGCAGCTTGAGACCCCAGGGGAACACTGAAGCTTTCTTT. Its translation: CASSLRPQGNTEAFF.

Note on this clone: Distinct nucleotide sequences in the sample also encode this CDR3. The J gene is TRBJ1-1, the V gene TRBV10-2; 9 nucleotides align to TRBD1. Germline V CDR1 and CDR2: WSHSY, SAAADI. This CDR3 is built from 13 residues. J was trimmed by 4 bases and V by 4 bases; bases with no gene match: 1. In DNA, the CDR3 is TGCGCCAGCAGTGTGACAGGGGGCACTGAAGCTTTCTTT. Translating it yields CASSVTGGTEAFF.

The chain combines TRBV6-5 with TRBJ1-2, with 8 bases fitting TRBD1. CDR1 and CDR2 (germline): MNHEY, SVGAGI. There are 16 residues in the CDR3. The J segment lost 5 bases and the V segment lost 0 bases, leaving 8 bases of the junction unmatched. CDR3 bases: TGTGCCAGCAGTTACTCGATTACAGGGGGTCGGTATGGCTACACCTTC. Protein sequence: CASSYSITGGRYGYTF.

This sequence joins TRBV10-3 and TRBJ2-5, with 8 bases identical to TRBD1. V lost 11 bases to trimming and J lost 2 bases; unmatched junction nucleotides: 4. The CDR3 is made up of 12 amino acids. Germline lookup yields CDR1 ENHRY and CDR2 SYGVKD. The CDR3 DNA reads TGTGCCGTAGGACAGGGTCAAGAGACCCAGTACTTC. This translates into CAVGQGQETQYF.

The DNA of the CDR3 is TGTGCCACCAGTGATTCGGACAGGGCGAACACCGGGGAGCTGTTTTTT. This sequence encodes CATSDSDRANTGELFF. This rearrangement joins TRBV24-1 to TRBJ2-2; TRBD1 agrees at 8 bases. The ends lost 2 bases at V and 0 bases at J; junction bases unmatched: 1. This CDR3 is built from 16 residues. Germline V gene data show CDR1 as KGHDR and CDR2 as SFDVKD.